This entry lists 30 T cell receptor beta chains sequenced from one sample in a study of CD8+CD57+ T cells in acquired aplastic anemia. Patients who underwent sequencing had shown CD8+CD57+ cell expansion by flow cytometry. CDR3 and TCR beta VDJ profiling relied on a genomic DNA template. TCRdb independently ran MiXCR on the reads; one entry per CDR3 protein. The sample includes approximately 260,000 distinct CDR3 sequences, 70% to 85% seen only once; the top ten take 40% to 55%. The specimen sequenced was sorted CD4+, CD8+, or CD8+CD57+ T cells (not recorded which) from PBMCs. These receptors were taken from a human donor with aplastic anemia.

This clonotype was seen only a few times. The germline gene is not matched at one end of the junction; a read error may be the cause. CDR3 protein: CASGEGGGATQYF. The CDR3 DNA reads as TGTGCCAGCGGGGAGGGGGGGGGCGCTACGCAGTATTTC. The chain couples TRBV7-2 to TRBJ2-3; weak D call: TRBD2 (7 bases). Germline V gene data show CDR1 as SGHTA and CDR2 as FQGNSA. This CDR3 has 13 residues.

CDR3 loop: CASSLVAWGETQYF. The CDR3 coding sequence is TGTGCCAGCAGCTTAGTGGCCTGGGGCGAGACCCAGTACTTC. The chain uses TRBV13 and TRBJ2-5; maybe TRBD1 (5 bases). Trimming cost V 1 base and J 5 bases, with 11 bases left between them. The germline gives CDR1 PRHDT, CDR2 FYEKMQ (reference sequence). There are 14 residues in the CDR3.

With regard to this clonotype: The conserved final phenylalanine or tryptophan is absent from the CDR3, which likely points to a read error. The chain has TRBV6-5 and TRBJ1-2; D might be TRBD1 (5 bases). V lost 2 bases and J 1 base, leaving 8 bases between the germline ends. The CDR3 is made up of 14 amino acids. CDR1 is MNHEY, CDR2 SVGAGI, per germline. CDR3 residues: CASSYVQGNYGYTI. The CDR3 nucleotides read TGTGCCAGCAGTTACGTGCAGGGTAACTATGGCTACACCATC.

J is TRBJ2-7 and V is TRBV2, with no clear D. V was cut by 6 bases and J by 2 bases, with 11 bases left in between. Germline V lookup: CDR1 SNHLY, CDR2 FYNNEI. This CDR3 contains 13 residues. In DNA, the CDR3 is TGTGCCAGCAGCGATGGGGTCACCTACGAGCAGTACTTC. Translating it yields CASSDGVTYEQYF.

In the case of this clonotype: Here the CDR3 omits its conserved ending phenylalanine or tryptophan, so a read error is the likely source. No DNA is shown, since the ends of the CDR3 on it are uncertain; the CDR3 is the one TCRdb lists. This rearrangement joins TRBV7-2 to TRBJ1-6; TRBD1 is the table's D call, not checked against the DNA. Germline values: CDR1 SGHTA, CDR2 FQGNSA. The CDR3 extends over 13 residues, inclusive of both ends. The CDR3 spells CASSLGRGGTDTH.

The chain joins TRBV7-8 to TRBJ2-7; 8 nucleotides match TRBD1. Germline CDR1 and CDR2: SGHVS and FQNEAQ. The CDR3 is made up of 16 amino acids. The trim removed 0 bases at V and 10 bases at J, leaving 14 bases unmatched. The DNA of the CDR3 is TGTGCCAGCAGCTTAGCGGGACAGGCCGACACGCACTATCAGTACGTC. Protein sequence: CASSLAGQADTHYQYV.

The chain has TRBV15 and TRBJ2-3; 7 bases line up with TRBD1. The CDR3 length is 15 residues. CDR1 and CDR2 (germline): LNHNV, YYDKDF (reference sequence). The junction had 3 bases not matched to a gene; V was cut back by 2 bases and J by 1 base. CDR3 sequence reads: CATSRRGRGTDTQYF. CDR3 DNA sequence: TGTGCCACCAGCAGAAGGGGGCGCGGCACAGATACGCAGTATTTT.

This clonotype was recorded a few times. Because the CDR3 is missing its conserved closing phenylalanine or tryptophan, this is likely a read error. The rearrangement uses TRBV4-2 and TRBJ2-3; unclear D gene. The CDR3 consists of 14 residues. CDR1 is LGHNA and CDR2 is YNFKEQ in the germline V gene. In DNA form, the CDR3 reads TGTGCCAGCAGCTTGTACGGTACCACAGATATGCAGTATCTT. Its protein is CASSLYGTTDMQYL.

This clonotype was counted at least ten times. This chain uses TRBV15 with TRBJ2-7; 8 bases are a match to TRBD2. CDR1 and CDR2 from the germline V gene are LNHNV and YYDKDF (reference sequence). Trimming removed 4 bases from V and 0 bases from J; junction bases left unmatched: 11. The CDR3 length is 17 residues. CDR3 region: CATSTHSGTRFSYEQYV. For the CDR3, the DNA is TGTGCCACCAGCACCCACTCCGGGACTAGATTCTCCTACGAGCAGTACGTC.

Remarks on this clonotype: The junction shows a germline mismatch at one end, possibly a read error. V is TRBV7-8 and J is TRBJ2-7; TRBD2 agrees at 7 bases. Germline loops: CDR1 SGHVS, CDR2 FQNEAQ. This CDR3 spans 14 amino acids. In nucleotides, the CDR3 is TGTGCCAGCAGCTTCCCGGGAGGAGCCGACACGCAGTATTTC. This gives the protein CASSFPGGADTQYF.

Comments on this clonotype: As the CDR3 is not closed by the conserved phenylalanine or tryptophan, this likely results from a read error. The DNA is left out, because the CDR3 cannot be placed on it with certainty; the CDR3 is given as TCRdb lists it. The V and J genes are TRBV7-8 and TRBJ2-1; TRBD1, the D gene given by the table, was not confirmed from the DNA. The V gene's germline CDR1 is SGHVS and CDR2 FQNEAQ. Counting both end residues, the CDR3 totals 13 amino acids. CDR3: CASSFAVTGDTFY.

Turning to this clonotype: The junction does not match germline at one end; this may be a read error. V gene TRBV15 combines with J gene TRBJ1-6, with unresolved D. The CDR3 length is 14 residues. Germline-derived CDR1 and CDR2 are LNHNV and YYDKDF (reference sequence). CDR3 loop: CATSRGSEQETLHF. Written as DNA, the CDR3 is TGTGCCACCAGCAGGGGCAGCGAGCAAGAGACCCTGCACTTT.

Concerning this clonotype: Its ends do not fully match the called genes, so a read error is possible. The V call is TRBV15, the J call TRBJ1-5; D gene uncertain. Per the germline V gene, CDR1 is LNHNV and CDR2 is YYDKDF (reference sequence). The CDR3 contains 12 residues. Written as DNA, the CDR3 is TGTGCCACCAGCAGACCTAATCAGCCCCAGCACTTT. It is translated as CATSRPNQPQHF.

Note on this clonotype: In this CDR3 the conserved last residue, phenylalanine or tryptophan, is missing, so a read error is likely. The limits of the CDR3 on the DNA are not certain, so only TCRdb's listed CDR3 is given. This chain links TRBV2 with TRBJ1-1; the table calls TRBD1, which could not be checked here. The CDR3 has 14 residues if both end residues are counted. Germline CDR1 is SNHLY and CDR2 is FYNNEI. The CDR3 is CASRDGGTNTQYFC.

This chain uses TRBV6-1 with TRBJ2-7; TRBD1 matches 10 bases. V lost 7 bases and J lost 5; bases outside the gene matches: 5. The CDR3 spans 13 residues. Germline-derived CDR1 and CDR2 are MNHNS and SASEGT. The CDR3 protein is CASIGQGVNEQYF. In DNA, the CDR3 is TGTGCCAGCATCGGACAGGGGGTCAACGAGCAGTACTTC.

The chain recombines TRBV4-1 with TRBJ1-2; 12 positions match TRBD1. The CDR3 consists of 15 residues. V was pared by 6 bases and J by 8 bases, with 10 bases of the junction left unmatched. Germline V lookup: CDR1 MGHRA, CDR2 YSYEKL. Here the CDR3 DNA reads TGCGCCAGCAGTGACCTAGGGACAGGGGGCGGCGGCTACACCTTC. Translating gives CASSDLGTGGGGYTF.

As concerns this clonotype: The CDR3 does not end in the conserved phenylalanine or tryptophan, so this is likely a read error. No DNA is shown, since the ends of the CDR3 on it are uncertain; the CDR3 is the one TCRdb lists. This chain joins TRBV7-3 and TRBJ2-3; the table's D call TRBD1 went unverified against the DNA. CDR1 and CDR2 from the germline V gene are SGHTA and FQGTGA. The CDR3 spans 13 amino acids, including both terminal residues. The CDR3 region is CASGLGGTDTEYY.

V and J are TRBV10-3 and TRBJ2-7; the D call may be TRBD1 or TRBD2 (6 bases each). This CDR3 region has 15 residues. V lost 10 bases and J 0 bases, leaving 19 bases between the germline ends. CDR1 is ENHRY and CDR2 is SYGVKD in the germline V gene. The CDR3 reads CASVPHGGSSYEQYF. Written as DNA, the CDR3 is TGTGCCAGCGTCCCCCACGGGGGCAGCTCCTACGAGCAGTACTTC.

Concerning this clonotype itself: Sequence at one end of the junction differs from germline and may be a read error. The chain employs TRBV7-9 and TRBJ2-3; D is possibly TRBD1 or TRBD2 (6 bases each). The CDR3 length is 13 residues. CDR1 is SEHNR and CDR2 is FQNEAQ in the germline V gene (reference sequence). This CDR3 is CASSDGGRYRPNF. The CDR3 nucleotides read TGTGCCAGCAGCGACGGGGGCAGATACAGGCCCAATTTT.

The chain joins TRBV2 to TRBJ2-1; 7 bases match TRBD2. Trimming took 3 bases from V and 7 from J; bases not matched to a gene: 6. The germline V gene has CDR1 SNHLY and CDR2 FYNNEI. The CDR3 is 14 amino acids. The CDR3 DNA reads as TGTGCCAGCAGTGAGGAGGGAGGGACGAATGAGCAGTTCTTC. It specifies CASSEEGGTNEQFF.

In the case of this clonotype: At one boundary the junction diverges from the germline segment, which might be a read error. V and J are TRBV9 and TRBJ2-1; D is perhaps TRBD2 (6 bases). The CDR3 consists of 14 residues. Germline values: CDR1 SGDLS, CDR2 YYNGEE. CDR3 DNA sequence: TGTGCCAGCGGGACTGGGGGTGAAAAAATGTTTTTTGTCTTC. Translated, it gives CASGTGGEKMFFVF.

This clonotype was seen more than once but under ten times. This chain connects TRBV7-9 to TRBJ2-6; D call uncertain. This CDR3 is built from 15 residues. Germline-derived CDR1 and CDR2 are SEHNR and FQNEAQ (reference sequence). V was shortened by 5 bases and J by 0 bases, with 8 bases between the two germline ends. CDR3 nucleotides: TGTGCCAGCAGCCAAGTGGGCTCTGGGGCCAACGTCCTGACTTTC. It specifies CASSQVGSGANVLTF.

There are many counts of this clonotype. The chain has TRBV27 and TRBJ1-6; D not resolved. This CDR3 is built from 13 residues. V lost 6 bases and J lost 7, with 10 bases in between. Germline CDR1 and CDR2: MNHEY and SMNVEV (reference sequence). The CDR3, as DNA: TGTGCCAGCAGCTCAAATACAAATTCACCCCTCCACTTT. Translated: CASSSNTNSPLHF.

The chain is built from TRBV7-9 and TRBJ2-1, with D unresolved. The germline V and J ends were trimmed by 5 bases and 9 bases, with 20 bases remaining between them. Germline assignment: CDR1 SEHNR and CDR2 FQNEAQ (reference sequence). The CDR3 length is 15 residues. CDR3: CASSPHQPRRCEQFF. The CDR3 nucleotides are TGTGCCAGCAGCCCCCACCAGCCGCGAAGATGTGAGCAGTTCTTC.

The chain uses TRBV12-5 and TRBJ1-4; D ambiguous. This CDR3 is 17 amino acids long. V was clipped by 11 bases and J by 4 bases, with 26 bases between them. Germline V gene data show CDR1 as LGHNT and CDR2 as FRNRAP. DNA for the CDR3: TGTGCTCGTAATGAGTCTTCAGGAGAACAAATTAATGAAAAACTGTTTTTT. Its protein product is CARNESSGEQINEKLFF.

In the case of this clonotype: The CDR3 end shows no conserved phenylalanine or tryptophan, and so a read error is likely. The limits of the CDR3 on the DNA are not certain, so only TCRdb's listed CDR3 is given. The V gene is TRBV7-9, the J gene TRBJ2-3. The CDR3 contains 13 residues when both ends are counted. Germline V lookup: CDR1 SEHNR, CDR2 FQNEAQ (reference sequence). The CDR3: CASSVAGGAATQY.

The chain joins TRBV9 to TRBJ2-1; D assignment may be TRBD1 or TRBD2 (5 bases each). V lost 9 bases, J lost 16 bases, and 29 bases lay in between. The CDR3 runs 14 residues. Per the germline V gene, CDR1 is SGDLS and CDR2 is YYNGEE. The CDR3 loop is CATSDWGNYNEYFF. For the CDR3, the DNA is TGTGCCACCAGTGACTGGGGGAACTACAATGAGTACTTCTTC.

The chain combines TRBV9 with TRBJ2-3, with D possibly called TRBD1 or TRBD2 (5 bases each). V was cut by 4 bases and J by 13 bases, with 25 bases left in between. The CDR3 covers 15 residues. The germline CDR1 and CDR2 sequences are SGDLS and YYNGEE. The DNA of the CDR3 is TGTGCCAGCAGCTTAGGGGAGCGAAAGGGAACACTGAAGTATTTT. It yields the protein CASSLGERKGTLKYF.

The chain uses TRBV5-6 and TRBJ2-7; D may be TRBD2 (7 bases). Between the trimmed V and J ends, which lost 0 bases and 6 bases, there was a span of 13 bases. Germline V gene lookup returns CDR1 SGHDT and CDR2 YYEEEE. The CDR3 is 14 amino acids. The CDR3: CASSLEGGGAEQYF. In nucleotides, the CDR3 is TGTGCCAGCAGCTTGGAGGGTGGGGGGGCCGAGCAGTACTTC.

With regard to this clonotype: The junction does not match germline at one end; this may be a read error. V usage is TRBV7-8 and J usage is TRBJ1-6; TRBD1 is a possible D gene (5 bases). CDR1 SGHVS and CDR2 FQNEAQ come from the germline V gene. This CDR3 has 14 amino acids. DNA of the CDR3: TGTGCCAGCAGCTTAGCGGGGGGAGTGCAGCATTTTGGCTTT. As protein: CASSLAGGVQHFGF.